This T cell receptor beta chain was captured by sequencing in a study of blood T cell repertoires in COVID-19. Study summary: The United States, Italy and Spain provided the acute and convalescent COVID-19 samples. Nucleic acid was either cDNA or gDNA, and it came from T cells, B-cell-depleted T cells, or PBMCs.

Methods used by the authors: For nucleated cells, counts were estimated from reference gene primer amplification. The method was immunoSEQ multiplex PCR; TCRdb's version includes in-frame clones alone and lacks a portion of them. From that table come the V and J calls and clone size; the DNA was used to work out D and trimming. Here the sample spans about 73,000 clones, about 83% being singletons. Germline CDR1 SNHLY, CDR2 FYNNEI. The CDR3 length is 15 residues. The V and J ends lost 5 bases and 2 bases, in that order; junction bases with no gene match: 5. Input material: peripheral blood. This clonotype was obtained from a middle-aged man with active COVID-19. The chain joins TRBV2 to TRBJ2-3, with 9 bases identical to TRBD1. CDR3 in DNA: TGTGCCAGCAGTTACAGGGGGCCTAACACAGATACGCAGTATTTT. Protein: CASSYRGPNTDTQYF.